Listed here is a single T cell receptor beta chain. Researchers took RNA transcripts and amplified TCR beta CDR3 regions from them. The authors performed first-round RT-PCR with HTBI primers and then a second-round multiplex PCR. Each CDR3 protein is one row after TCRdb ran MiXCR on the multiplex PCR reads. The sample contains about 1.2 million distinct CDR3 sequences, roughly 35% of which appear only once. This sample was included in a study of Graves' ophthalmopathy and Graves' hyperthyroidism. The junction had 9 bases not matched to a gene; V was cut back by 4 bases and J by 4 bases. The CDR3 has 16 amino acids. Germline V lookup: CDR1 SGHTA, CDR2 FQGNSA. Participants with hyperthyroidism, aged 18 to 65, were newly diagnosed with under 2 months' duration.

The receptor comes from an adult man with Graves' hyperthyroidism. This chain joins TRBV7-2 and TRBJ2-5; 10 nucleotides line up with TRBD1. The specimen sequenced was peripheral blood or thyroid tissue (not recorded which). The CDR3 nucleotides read TGTGCCAGCAGCTCGCCGGACAGGGGGGTAGGAGAGACCCAGTACTTC. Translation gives CASSSPDRGVGETQYF.